This note documents a single TCR beta chain sequence. What it recognizes is unknown. Expressed TCRB transcripts were sequenced, since all the RNA that had been isolated was reverse transcribed. TCRdb keeps only in-frame clones here, not all; method: immunoSEQ multiplex PCR. The data contain some 15,000 clones, approximately 71% of them singletons. These data come from a study of beta chain features in type 1 diabetes. Study results and caveats: Sampled from patients, naive, central memory and Treg TCRB repertoires appeared more similar than those sampled from healthy donors. Type 1 diabetes patients showed a moderate but significant shortening of TCRB CDR3s in all four CD4+ subsets.

CDR1 is KGHSH and CDR2 is LQKENI in the germline V gene. V lost 5 bases and J lost 11; bases outside the gene matches: 10. The CDR3 length is 14 residues. The source of this sequence is a man aged 25 to 40 with type 1 diabetes. This sequence joins TRBV18 and TRBJ1-1, with 11 bases identical to TRBD1. The specimen was Tregs from blood. The CDR3 sequence: CASSSGQGETEAFF. CDR3 coding DNA: TGTGCCAGCTCATCGGGACAGGGGGAGACCGAGGCTTTCTTT.